This TCR beta chain originates from a study of cytomegalovirus exposure and HLA in healthy donors. V lost 0 bases to trimming and J lost 8 bases, with 8 bases between them. In germline, CDR1 is SGHRS, CDR2 YFSETQ. This CDR3 has 12 amino acids. Study-level points and caveats: Productive rates of about 87% or about 30% were seen for most TCR beta V segments in an earlier analysis. It was 164 TCR beta chains that were listed as cytomegalovirus-associated.

Donors counted as nominally healthy when sampled, yet unrecorded immune exposures were likely. Use of 60 Vbeta and 13 Jbeta primers characterized the PCR. Only in-frame clones appear in the TCRdb table, and some are missing; sequencing was by immunoSEQ multiplex PCR. This sample's clone table lists about 200,000 clones. Concerning this clone itself: Its target is unknown. The same CDR3 is also encoded by other DNA sequences in this sample.

The sequenced material came from PBMCs. This chain joins TRBV5-1 and TRBJ1-1; the D gene is possibly TRBD1 (6 bases). The clonotype comes from a woman aged 25 to 39 in good health and CMV-seropositive. The CDR3, as DNA: TGCGCCAGCAGCTTGGTGGGGACAGAAGCTTTCTTT. Encoded protein: CASSLVGTEAFF.